Each of the 21 T cell receptor beta chains below was sequenced from the same sample in a study of cytomegalovirus exposure and HLA in healthy donors. Vbeta (60) and Jbeta (13) primers were used in the PCR. The method was immunoSEQ multiplex PCR; TCRdb's version includes in-frame clones alone and lacks a portion of them. Of around 150,000 clones in the sample, around 80% are singletons; the top ten hold over 2%. Sequenced input: PBMCs. All receptors derive from a man aged 25-45 years in good health and CMV-seronegative.

The rearrangement joins TRBV2 to TRBJ2-3, with 7 bases lining up with TRBD2. The junction had 6 bases not matched to a gene; V was cut back by 1 base and J by 5 bases. Looked up from germline, CDR1 is SNHLY and CDR2 is FYNNEI. The CDR3 extends over 15 amino acids. This CDR3 is CASSEEGDYRDTQYF. The CDR3 coding sequence is TGTGCCAGCAGTGAAGAAGGGGACTACCGAGATACGCAGTATTTT.

This clone is large by share. CDR3 sequence: CASSLPSNYGYTF. The CDR3 region has the DNA TGTGCCAGCAGCTTGCCGAGTAACTATGGCTACACCTTC. V gene TRBV5-4 combines with J gene TRBJ1-2; D uncertain. The V and J ends lost 1 base and 1 base respectively, with 5 bases between them. This CDR3 has 13 residues. CDR1 and CDR2 (germline): SGHNT, YYREEE (reference sequence).

This chain connects TRBV6-1 to TRBJ1-2, with 7 bases that match TRBD1. V lost 5 bases to trimming and J lost 6 bases; unmatched junction nucleotides: 9. The CDR3 extends over 14 amino acids. The germline V gene encodes CDR1 MNHNS and CDR2 SASEGT. The CDR3 loop reads CASSPDRSFDGYTF. CDR3 nucleotides: TGTGCCAGCAGTCCGGACAGGAGTTTTGATGGCTACACCTTC.

The J gene is TRBJ1-2, the V gene TRBV5-1; 9 bases align to TRBD1. The junction had 4 bases not matched to a gene; V was cut back by 7 bases and J by 3 bases. This CDR3 has 13 amino acids. Per germline, CDR1 SGHRS and CDR2 YFSETQ. Written as DNA, the CDR3 is TGCGCCAGCTCCGGGACAGGGTACTATGGCTACACCTTC. Amino acids: CASSGTGYYGYTF.

V is TRBV7-9 and J is TRBJ2-3; no clear D gene. V gave up 1 base and J gave up 11 bases, with 7 bases separating them. The CDR3 runs 11 residues. Germline CDR1 SEHNR, CDR2 FQNEAQ (reference sequence). The CDR3 region is CASSLGPKQYF. The DNA of the CDR3 is TGTGCCAGCAGCTTAGGGCCCAAGCAGTATTTT.

V and J are TRBV2 and TRBJ1-6, with a tentative D call TRBD1 (6 bases). CDR1 is SNHLY, CDR2 FYNNEI, per germline. V was clipped by 3 bases and J by 5 bases, with 14 bases between them. The CDR3 runs 16 residues. The chain's CDR3 is CASSELGAINNSPLHF. The DNA for the CDR3 is TGTGCCAGCAGTGAGCTGGGGGCTATAAATAATTCACCCCTCCACTTT. The whole variable domain, filled in from reference TRBV2 and TRBJ1-6, reads EPEVTQTPSHQVTQMGQEVILRCVPISNHLYFYWYRQILGQKVEFLVSFYNNEISEKSEIFDDQFSVERPDGSNFTLKIRSTKLEDSAMYFCASSELGAINNSPLHFGNGTRLTVT.

The rearrangement joins TRBV27 to TRBJ1-1; the match to TRBD1 covers 7 bases. Looked up from germline, CDR1 is MNHEY and CDR2 is SMNVEV (reference sequence). The ends lost 0 bases at V and 8 bases at J; junction bases unmatched: 6. The CDR3 spans 14 residues. Written as DNA, the CDR3 is TGTGCCAGCAGTTTATCAAAGGGGGCAACGGAAGCTTTCTTT. Its translation: CASSLSKGATEAFF.

V is TRBV27 and J is TRBJ1-6, with 8 bases that match TRBD1. V gave up 6 bases and J gave up 10 bases; unmatched junction bases: 11. The germline gives CDR1 MNHEY, CDR2 SMNVEV (reference sequence). The CDR3 is 15 residues long. CDR3 sequence: CASREVDRAGSPLHF. Here the CDR3 DNA reads TGTGCCAGCAGGGAAGTGGACAGGGCGGGATCACCCCTCCACTTT.

This rearrangement joins TRBV4-1 to TRBJ2-7; possibly TRBD2 for D (5 bases). CDR1 is MGHRA, CDR2 YSYEKL, per germline. This CDR3 spans 16 amino acids. V lost 0 bases and J 4 bases, leaving 16 bases between the germline ends. DNA for the CDR3: TGCGCCAGCAGCCAAGATTCGGAGGCGAGACCATACGAGCAGTACTTC. This gives the protein CASSQDSEARPYEQYF.

This clone has just a few counts. This rearrangement joins TRBV9 to TRBJ1-5; tentative D call: TRBD1 (5 bases). The CDR3 sequence is 14 residues long. CDR1 SGDLS and CDR2 YYNGEE come from the germline V gene. The V and J ends lost 3 bases and 3 bases respectively, with 10 bases between them. The CDR3 spells CASSDRGINQPQHF. CDR3 nucleotides: TGTGCCAGCAGCGATAGGGGTATCAATCAGCCCCAGCATTTT.

V gene TRBV7-8 combines with J gene TRBJ2-6; the match to TRBD1 covers 11 bases. This CDR3 is built from 21 residues. Trimming at V came to 5 bases and at J to 0 bases, leaving 15 bases not matched to a gene. CDR1 is SGHVS, CDR2 FQNEAQ, per germline. The CDR3 sequence: CASSARDRGGTRFSGANVLTF. CDR3 sequence (DNA): TGTGCCAGCAGCGCCCGGGACAGGGGGGGAACCCGCTTCTCTGGGGCCAACGTCCTGACTTTC.

This chain connects TRBV29-1 to TRBJ1-1, with D maybe TRBD1 (5 bases). The germline CDR1 and CDR2 sequences are SQVTM and ANQGSEA. V shed 7 bases and J shed 1 base, with 16 bases lying between them. The length of the CDR3 is 14 residues. CDR3 amino acids: CSGRTQPSNTEAFF. The CDR3 nucleotides read TGCAGCGGCCGGACACAGCCTTCGAACACTGAAGCTTTCTTT.

The chain combines TRBV7-9 with TRBJ2-5; 8 bases fit TRBD2. The CDR3 runs to 14 residues. V lost 5 bases and J lost 4; bases outside the gene matches: 6. CDR1 and CDR2 (germline): SEHNR, FQNEAQ (reference sequence). The CDR3 DNA sequence: TGTGCCAGCAGCGCAAGCGGGGGCGGAGAGACCCAGTACTTC. Translating gives CASSASGGGETQYF.

This chain connects TRBV27 to TRBJ1-1; D is perhaps TRBD1 (5 bases). The CDR3 runs to 19 residues. The V end was cut by 5 bases, the J end by 6 bases, with 31 bases between. The germline gives CDR1 MNHEY, CDR2 SMNVEV (reference sequence). The CDR3 DNA reads TGTGCCAGCAGTGCGATAGCCGGGACTGTTATTTTGGGTTTCCCTGAAGCTTTCTTT. Translated, it gives CASSAIAGTVILGFPEAFF.

This chain connects TRBV18 to TRBJ2-7; TRBD2 agrees at 10 bases. Germline V gene sequence: CDR1 KGHSH, CDR2 LQKENI. V was pared by 3 bases and J by 4 bases, with 6 bases of the junction left unmatched. The CDR3 has 15 residues. The CDR3 bases are TGTGCCAGCTCACCCCGGACTAGCGGCCCATACGAGCAGTACTTC. Its protein product is CASSPRTSGPYEQYF.

This sequence joins TRBV11-2 and TRBJ2-7; the match to TRBD2 covers 10 bases. V shed 5 bases, J shed 3 bases, and the junction held 7 bases outside the gene matches. This CDR3 is built from 15 residues. The germline CDR1 and CDR2 sequences are SGHAT and FQNNGV. The CDR3, as DNA: TGTGCCAGCAGCCAAGAGCGGGGGGGATTCTACGAGCAGTACTTC. The encoded protein is CASSQERGGFYEQYF.

The chain has TRBV6-6 and TRBJ1-2; D may be TRBD1 (5 bases). Germline CDR1 and CDR2: MNHNY and SVGAGI (reference sequence). The CDR3 is made up of 14 amino acids. Trimming took off 0 bases at V and 6 bases at J, with 11 bases between the two ends. DNA for the CDR3: TGTGCCAGCAGTTACTCACAGTGGGGCGATGGCTACACCTTC. Protein: CASSYSQWGDGYTF.

The chain links TRBV2 to TRBJ1-1; D possibly corresponds to TRBD1 (5 bases). The V end lost 6 bases, the J end lost 0 bases, and 14 bases lay between the germline ends. The germline CDR1 and CDR2 sequences are SNHLY and FYNNEI. This CDR3 is built from 15 residues. The CDR3 DNA is TGTGCCAGCAGGACGACAGATTCTATGAACACTGAAGCTTTCTTT. It codes for CASRTTDSMNTEAFF.

V gene TRBV28 combines with J gene TRBJ2-1; the D gene is possibly TRBD1 (6 bases). The germline V gene has CDR1 MDHEN and CDR2 SYDVKM. This CDR3 is 14 amino acids long. The V end lost 6 bases, the J end lost 2 bases, and 11 bases lay between the germline ends. Written as DNA, the CDR3 is TGTGCCAGCAGCCCAGGACAGACCTACAATGAGCAGTTCTTC. It yields the protein CASSPGQTYNEQFF.

This chain joins TRBV27 and TRBJ1-1; D remains ambiguous. Germline V CDR1 and CDR2: MNHEY, SMNVEV (reference sequence). V lost 5 bases and J 6 bases, leaving 16 bases between the germline ends. This CDR3 has 14 amino acids. The CDR3, as DNA: TGTGCCAGCAGTCCCTTTTTTGTCGGGGCTGAAGCTTTCTTT. It codes for CASSPFFVGAEAFF.

V is TRBV28 and J is TRBJ2-3; 9 bases are shared with TRBD1. Germline CDR1 MDHEN, CDR2 SYDVKM. The CDR3 consists of 15 residues. Trimming cost V 5 bases and J 2 bases; bases outside gene matches: 5. CDR3: CASSVRDRATDTQYF. CDR3 nucleotide sequence: TGTGCCAGCAGTGTCCGGGACAGGGCCACAGATACGCAGTATTTT.